This TCR beta chain was identified in a study of OX40 agonist ivuxolimab in advanced cancers. At the level of the study: The patients' treatment was ivuxolimab, an agonistic anti-OX40 (CD134) antibody. Partial responses were seen in three patients, one with hepatocellular carcinoma and two with cutaneous melanoma. Overall study findings and caveats: The expanded peripheral T cells' antigen specificity was not determined.

The CDR3 has 14 residues. From germline, CDR1 is SGHVS and CDR2 FNYEAQ. Any history of autoimmune disease or systemic immunosuppression disqualified patients. Assay: immunoSEQ multiplex PCR; the TCRdb copy retains only in-frame clones and omits some. The sample contains 20,000 to 25,000 clones, 70% to 85% of which appear only once. As regards this clone: What it binds is not known.

The rearrangement uses TRBV7-6 and TRBJ2-5, with 9 bases matching TRBD1. The J call may be faulty, since TRBJ2-7 better matches the DNA end. This clonotype was obtained from an adult with an advanced solid tumor such as melanoma, head and neck, liver or kidney cancer. The sequencing used CD4+ or CD8+ T cells sorted from blood, collected in a trial of the OX40 agonist ivuxolimab. The CDR3 DNA sequence: TGTGCCAGGAAAATAGGGACAGGGACCTACGAGCAGTACTTC. Translated, it gives CARKIGTGTYEQYF.